These T cell receptor beta chains were read from a single sample in a study of response to subunit inactivated influenza vaccine. TCRdb recomputed calls from the RT-PCR reads with MiXCR, one row per CDR3 protein. The sample shows 450,000 to 500,000 distinct CDR3 sequences, approximately 11% of them seen only once. Material: PBMCs from blood, obtained about 40 days after vaccination. Receptors were obtained from a man aged 45-65 years who received an inactivated influenza vaccine. Each CDR3 is given with its conserved first and last residue. A D gene is named only where the DNA matches it firmly. Clone sizes are given selectively: once, few, many, or a class where the clone is expanded.

cdr3_aa | cdr3_nt | clone_size | d_call | j_call | v_call
CASSVAGGFADTQYF | TGTGCCAGCAGCGTAGCGGGAGGATTCGCAGATACGCAGTATTTT | NA | TRBD2 | TRBJ2-3 | TRBV9
CASSLVPGLSSYNSPLHF | TGCGCCAGCAGCTTGGTGCCAGGCCTCAGCTCCTATAATTCACCCCTCCACTTT | NA | NA | TRBJ1-6 | TRBV5-1
CASSYSSAWGLNTEAFF | TGTGCCAGCAGTTACTCGAGTGCTTGGGGGCTGAACACTGAAGCTTTCTTT | many | NA | TRBJ1-1 | TRBV6-5
CATEGPVQGQKHTDTQYF | TGTGCCACCGAAGGCCCTGTCCAGGGTCAGAAACACACAGATACGCAGTATTTT | few | NA | TRBJ2-3 | TRBV24-1
CASGCGTGLGTDTQYF | TGTGCCAGCGGCTGCGGTACGGGGCTCGGCACAGATACGCAGTATTTT | many | NA | TRBJ2-3 | TRBV6-7
CASSPRPWETQYF | TGTGCCAGCAGCCCGCGGCCGTGGGAGACCCAGTACTTC | NA | NA | TRBJ2-5 | TRBV7-2
CASSFPISGTGANVLTF | TGTGCCAGCAGCTTTCCCATTTCAGGGACTGGGGCCAACGTCCTGACTTTC | NA | NA | TRBJ2-6 | TRBV11-2
CASSLDRSGQPQHF | TGTGCCAGCAGCTTAGACAGGTCTGGTCAGCCCCAGCATTTT | few | NA | TRBJ1-5 | TRBV7-2
CATSRDQGTGEQFF | TGTGCCACCAGCAGAGATCAGGGGACAGGGGAGCAGTTCTTC | few | TRBD1 | TRBJ2-1 | TRBV15
CSCRQGNPNTEAFF | TGCAGCTGTAGACAGGGCAACCCGAACACTGAAGCTTTCTTT | NA | TRBD1 | TRBJ1-1 | TRBV29-1
CASRTSGRATDTQYF | TGCGCCAGCAGAACTAGCGGGAGGGCCACAGATACGCAGTATTTT | NA | TRBD2 | TRBJ2-3 | TRBV5-1
CASNKQGARSYNEQFF | TGTGCCAGCAACAAACAGGGGGCGCGGTCCTACAATGAGCAGTTCTTC | NA | TRBD1 | TRBJ2-1 | TRBV28
CASSPGRRGDTEAFF | TGTGCCAGCTCACCAGGACGCAGGGGGGACACTGAAGCTTTCTTT | NA | TRBD1 | TRBJ1-1 | TRBV18
CASSYSATSGRSTDTQYF | TGTGCCAGCAGTTACTCAGCGACTAGCGGGAGGAGCACAGATACGCAGTATTTT | NA | TRBD2 | TRBJ2-3 | TRBV6-5
CASSSSTRGEQFF | TGTGCCAGCAGCTCCTCGACTCGGGGTGAGCAGTTCTTC | many | NA | TRBJ2-1 | TRBV7-3
CASSLALSGSYNEQFF | TGTGCCAGCAGCTTAGCATTAAGCGGCTCCTACAATGAGCAGTTCTTC | NA | NA | TRBJ2-1 | TRBV7-2
CASSLLQVGNTIYF | TGTGCCAGCAGCTTACTCCAGGTTGGAAACACCATATATTTT | NA | NA | TRBJ1-3 | TRBV7-9
CASSLATGNTDTQYF | TGTGCCAGCAGCTTAGCGACAGGGAACACAGATACGCAGTATTTT | NA | TRBD1 | TRBJ2-3 | TRBV7-9
CASSLNREKSQPQHF | TGTGCCAGCAGTTTAAACAGGGAAAAGAGTCAGCCCCAGCATTTT | few | NA | TRBJ1-5 | TRBV12-3/TRBV12-4
CASFAGTNPYEQYF | TGTGCCAGCTTTGCCGGGACTAATCCCTACGAGCAGTACTTC | few | TRBD2 | TRBJ2-7 | TRBV7-9
CASSLVLGTSYEQYF | TGTGCCAGCAGCTTGGTATTGGGCACGTCCTACGAGCAGTACTTC | few | NA | TRBJ2-7 | TRBV27
CSADSGLHEKLFF | TGCAGTGCTGACTCGGGACTACATGAAAAACTGTTTTTT | few | NA | TRBJ1-4 | TRBV20-1
CASSLQGVHEQYF | TGTGCCAGCTCACTACAGGGGGTTCACGAGCAGTACTTC | NA | TRBD1 | TRBJ2-7 | TRBV18
CASRGQGVQNEQFF | TGTGCCAGCAGGGGACAGGGGGTACAGAATGAGCAGTTCTTC | many | TRBD1 | TRBJ2-1 | TRBV12-3/TRBV12-4
CASRAGTSGTNEQFF | TGCGCCAGCAGAGCCGGGACTAGCGGGACGAATGAGCAGTTCTTC | few | TRBD2 | TRBJ2-1 | TRBV5-1
CASSYFGRASTDTQYF | TGTGCCAGCAGTTACTTCGGGCGGGCTAGCACAGATACGCAGTATTTT | NA | NA | TRBJ2-3 | TRBV6-5
CASRDQLGGSETQYF | TGCGCCAGCAGAGATCAATTAGGGGGTTCCGAGACCCAGTACTTC | NA | NA | TRBJ2-5 | TRBV5-1
CASSRDRGGHQPQHF | TGTGCCAGCAGTAGAGACAGGGGCGGGCATCAGCCCCAGCATTTT | few | TRBD1 | TRBJ1-5 | TRBV6-1
CASSPGHSVSYNEQFF | TGTGCCAGCAGCCCGGGACACTCCGTCTCCTACAATGAGCAGTTCTTC | few | NA | TRBJ2-1 | TRBV27
CASSPTAWGQRTGELFF | TGTGCCAGCAGTCCTACTGCGTGGGGACAGAGAACCGGGGAGCTGTTTTTT | few | TRBD1 | TRBJ2-2 | TRBV27
CSVTVLDRGYNEQFF | TGCAGCGTCACCGTTTTGGACAGGGGTTACAATGAGCAGTTCTTC | few | TRBD1 | TRBJ2-1 | TRBV29-1
CASSQQSTEAFF | TGTGCCAGCAGTCAACAGAGCACTGAAGCTTTCTTT | many | NA | TRBJ1-1 | TRBV6-6
CASRRPQGARDTQYF | TGTGCCAGCAGACGCCCACAGGGGGCGAGAGATACGCAGTATTTT | few | TRBD1 | TRBJ2-3 | TRBV6-2/TRBV6-3
CASSNNYEQYF | TGTGCCAGCAGTAATAACTACGAGCAGTACTTC | NA | NA | TRBJ2-7 | TRBV6-2/TRBV6-3
CASSQSHGETQYF | TGTGCCAGCAGCCAATCCCATGGTGAGACCCAGTACTTC | few | NA | TRBJ2-5 | TRBV7-3
CASSTQIAGAVERLNEQFF | TGTGCCAGCAGCACCCAAATAGCGGGAGCGGTTGAGAGGCTAAATGAGCAGTTCTTC | many | TRBD2 | TRBJ2-1 | TRBV11-2
CASSLRSWDSQDLSQYF | TGTGCCAGCAGCTTAAGGTCCTGGGACTCCCAAGATTTGTCCCAGTACTTC | many | NA | TRBJ2-5 | TRBV7-9
CASSLGLGYGYIF | TGTGCCAGCAGTTTGGGCCTCGGGTATGGCTACATCTTC | NA | NA | TRBJ1-2 | TRBV28
CSVFGQGNQYF | TGCAGCGTCTTCGGACAGGGTAACCAGTACTTC | NA | TRBD1 | TRBJ2-5 | TRBV29-1
CASSLGGRWNTEAFF | TGTGCCAGCAGTTTGGGAGGGAGATGGAACACTGAAGCTTTCTTT | few | NA | TRBJ1-1 | TRBV12-3/TRBV12-4
CASSLGAGDYNEQFF | TGTGCCAGCAGCTTAGGCGCGGGAGATTACAATGAGCAGTTCTTC | few | TRBD2 | TRBJ2-1 | TRBV7-8
CASSLIGLGRGREVNTEAFF | TGTGCCAGCAGTTTAATTGGTTTGGGCAGGGGGCGCGAGGTGAACACTGAAGCTTTCTTT | few | TRBD1 | TRBJ1-1 | TRBV28
CASSSSVSPLHF | TGTGCCAGCAGCTCTAGTGTTTCACCCCTCCACTTT | NA | NA | TRBJ1-6 | TRBV5-6
CASSYRRESGNEQFF | TGTGCCAGCAGTTACAGGAGGGAGTCCGGGAATGAGCAGTTCTTC | NA | NA | TRBJ2-1 | TRBV6-2/TRBV6-3
CSGVRRGGLYEQYF | TGCAGTGGGGTTAGACGGGGGGGCTTGTACGAGCAGTACTTC | many | TRBD2 | TRBJ2-7 | TRBV20-1
CASSHMTITTVRGTDTQYF | TGCGCCAGCAGCCATATGACGATTACGACGGTGCGGGGCACAGATACGCAGTATTTT | few | NA | TRBJ2-3 | TRBV4-3
CSAHLTTDELATRGEQYF | TGCAGTGCTCATTTAACTACAGACGAGCTTGCCACTCGAGGCGAGCAGTACTTC | few | NA | TRBJ2-7 | TRBV20-1
CASKGTSLSTGELFF | TGTGCCAGCAAAGGGACTAGCCTCAGCACCGGGGAGCTGTTTTTT | many | TRBD2 | TRBJ2-2 | TRBV6-1
CASSQGTGGNQPQHF | TGTGCCAGCAGTCAAGGGACAGGGGGAAATCAGCCCCAGCATTTT | few | TRBD1 | TRBJ1-5 | TRBV12-3/TRBV12-4
CASSPTGGSTDTQYF | TGTGCCAGCTCACCCACGGGGGGCAGCACAGATACGCAGTATTTT | NA | NA | TRBJ2-3 | TRBV18
CASSADNPYYEQYF | TGTGCCAGCTCAGCTGACAACCCGTACTACGAGCAGTACTTC | NA | NA | TRBJ2-7 | TRBV18
CASSFKGAGEKLFF | TGTGCCAGCAGTTTTAAAGGTGCGGGTGAAAAACTGTTTTTT | NA | NA | TRBJ1-4 | TRBV12-3/TRBV12-4
CASSLASLAGDLKETQDF | TGCGCCAGCAGCTTGGCAAGTTTAGCGGGAGACCTAAAAGAGACCCAGGACTTC | NA | TRBD2 | TRBJ2-5 | TRBV5-1
CASRRTGAGQRQETQYF | TGTGCCAGCAGGAGGACCGGTGCGGGTCAGCGACAAGAGACCCAGTACTTC | few | NA | TRBJ2-5 | TRBV2
CASSLRLAGGDEQFF | TGCGCCAGCAGCTTGCGCCTAGCGGGTGGAGATGAGCAGTTCTTC | NA | TRBD2 | TRBJ2-1 | TRBV5-1
CASSLEDGYEQYF | TGTGCCAGCAGCTTAGAAGACGGCTACGAGCAGTACTTC | few | NA | TRBJ2-7 | TRBV7-6
CASSPGGSNYGYTF | TGTGCCAGCAGCCCCGGAGGGAGTAACTATGGCTACACCTTC | many | NA | TRBJ1-2 | TRBV12-3/TRBV12-4
CASSSTLRYTADSPLHF | TGTGCCAGCAGCTCGACCCTGCGGTATACAGCGGATTCACCCCTCCACTTT | NA | NA | TRBJ1-6 | TRBV5-6
CSARLAGGSEQFF | TGCAGTGCTCGACTAGCGGGAGGATCTGAGCAGTTCTTC | NA | TRBD2 | TRBJ2-1 | TRBV20-1
CASSTRLDRETQYF | TGTGCCAGCAGCACCCGGCTGGACCGAGAGACCCAGTACTTC | NA | NA | TRBJ2-5 | TRBV13